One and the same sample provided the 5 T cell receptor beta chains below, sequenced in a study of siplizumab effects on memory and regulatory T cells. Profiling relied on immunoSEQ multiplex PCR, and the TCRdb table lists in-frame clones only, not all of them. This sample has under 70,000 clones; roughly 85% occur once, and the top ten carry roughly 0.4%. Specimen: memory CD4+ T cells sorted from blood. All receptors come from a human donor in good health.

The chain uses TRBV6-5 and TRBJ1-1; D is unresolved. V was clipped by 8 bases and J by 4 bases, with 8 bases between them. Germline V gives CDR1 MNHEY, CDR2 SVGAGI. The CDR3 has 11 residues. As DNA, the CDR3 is TGTGCCAGCGCTGTATCCACTGAAGCTTTCTTT. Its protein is CASAVSTEAFF.

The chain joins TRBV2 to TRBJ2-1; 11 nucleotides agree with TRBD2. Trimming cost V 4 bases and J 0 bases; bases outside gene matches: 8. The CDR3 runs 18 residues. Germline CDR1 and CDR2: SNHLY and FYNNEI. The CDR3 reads CASSVAALAGGSYNEQFF. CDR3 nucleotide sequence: TGTGCCAGCAGTGTGGCGGCCCTAGCGGGGGGCTCCTACAATGAGCAGTTCTTC. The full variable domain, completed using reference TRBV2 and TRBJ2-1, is EPEVTQTPSHQVTQMGQEVILRCVPISNHLYFYWYRQILGQKVEFLVSFYNNEISEKSEIFDDQFSVERPDGSNFTLKIRSTKLEDSAMYFCASSVAALAGGSYNEQFFGPGTRLTVL.

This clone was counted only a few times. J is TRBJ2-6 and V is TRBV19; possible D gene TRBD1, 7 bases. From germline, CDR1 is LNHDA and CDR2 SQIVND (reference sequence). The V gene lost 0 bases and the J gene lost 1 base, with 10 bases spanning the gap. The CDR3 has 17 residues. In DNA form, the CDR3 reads TGTGCCAGTAGTATAGAATCAGGGGGGTCTGGGGCCAACGTCCTGACTTTC. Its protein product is CASSIESGGSGANVLTF.

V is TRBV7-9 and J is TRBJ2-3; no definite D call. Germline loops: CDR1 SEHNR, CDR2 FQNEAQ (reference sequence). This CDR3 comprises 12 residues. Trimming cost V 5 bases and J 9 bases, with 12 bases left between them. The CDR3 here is CASSRGFATQYF. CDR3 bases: TGTGCCAGCAGCCGTGGTTTTGCAACGCAGTATTTT.

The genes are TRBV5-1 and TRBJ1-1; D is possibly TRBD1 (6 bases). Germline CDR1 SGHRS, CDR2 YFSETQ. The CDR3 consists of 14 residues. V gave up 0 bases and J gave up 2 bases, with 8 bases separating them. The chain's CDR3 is CASSLEGGNTEAFF. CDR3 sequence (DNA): TGCGCCAGCAGCTTGGAGGGGGGAAACACTGAAGCTTTCTTT. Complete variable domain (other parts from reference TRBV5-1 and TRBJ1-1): KAGVTQTPRYLIKTRGQQVTLSCSPISGHRSVSWYQQTPGQGLQFLFEYFSETQRNKGNFPGRFSGRQFSNSRSEMNVSTLELGDSALYLCASSLEGGNTEAFFGQGTRLTVV.